The 13 T cell receptor beta chains below come from one sample, sequenced in a study of T cells in Graves' hyperthyroidism and ophthalmopathy. RNA transcripts served as the template for amplifying TCR beta CDR3 regions. First-round RT-PCR with HTBI primers amplified the TCR CDR3 region. TCRdb processed the multiplex PCR reads anew with MiXCR; each CDR3 protein has one entry. The table lists approximately 600,000 distinct CDR3 sequences, roughly 14% of them singletons, with roughly 4.3% in the top ten. Material: blood. These receptors originate from a middle-aged woman with Graves' ophthalmopathy.

This clonotype was recorded many times. This chain links TRBV6-2 or TRBV6-3 with TRBJ1-5; no definite D call. CDR1 is MNHEY, CDR2 SVGEGT, per germline. The CDR3 consists of 15 residues. Trimming stripped 2 bases from V and 8 bases from J, with 16 bases between. The CDR3 DNA follows: TGTGCCAGCAGTTACGTGGGCCAGGCCGGGGAGCCCCAGCATTTT. Its translation is CASSYVGQAGEPQHF.

This clonotype was detected a few times. CDR3 in DNA: TGTGCCATCAGTGGGGACAGAAACGAGCAGTACTTC. Its protein product is CAISGDRNEQYF. V is TRBV10-3 and J is TRBJ2-7; 7 bases line up with TRBD1. The length of the CDR3 is 12 residues. From germline, CDR1 is ENHRY and CDR2 SYGVKD. The ends lost 4 bases at V and 5 bases at J; junction bases unmatched: 2.

This clonotype appeared a few times. The CDR3 region is CASSEDGATAESPLHF. The CDR3 DNA sequence: TGTGCCAGCAGTGAAGATGGGGCGACAGCAGAATCACCCCTCCACTTT. V is TRBV2 and J is TRBJ1-6; perhaps TRBD1 as D (5 bases). From germline, CDR1 is SNHLY and CDR2 FYNNEI. The V end lost 1 base, the J end lost 10 bases, and 17 bases lay between the germline ends. CDR3 size: 16 residues.

This clonotype was counted ten times or more. V is TRBV2 and J is TRBJ2-2, with no clear D. Trimming pared 6 bases from V and 2 bases from J, leaving 10 bases between. The CDR3 is 14 amino acids. Germline CDR1 reads SNHLY; CDR2 reads FYNNEI. CDR3 DNA sequence: TGTGCCAGCAGGGACGATTCAAACACCGGGGAGCTGTTTTTT. The encoded protein is CASRDDSNTGELFF. The entire variable domain, with the rest obtained from reference TRBV2 and TRBJ2-2, is as follows: EPEVTQTPSHQVTQMGQEVILRCVPISNHLYFYWYRQILGQKVEFLVSFYNNEISEKSEIFDDQFSVERPDGSNFTLKIRSTKLEDSAMYFCASRDDSNTGELFFGEGSRLTVL.

This clonotype was counted at least ten times. This sequence joins TRBV6-2 or TRBV6-3 and TRBJ1-1, with D unresolved. Germline values: CDR1 MNHEY, CDR2 SVGEGT. The ends were cut back, 0 bases at V and 1 base at J, with 18 bases in the middle. This CDR3 has 18 amino acids. The CDR3 bases are TGTGCCAGCAGTTACTCGATTTACCCTACAGAGAAGAACACTGAAGCTTTCTTT. Encoded protein: CASSYSIYPTEKNTEAFF.

This clonotype was counted ten times or more. The rearrangement uses TRBV7-2 and TRBJ1-5; D is uncertain. The V end was cut by 0 bases, the J end by 0 bases, with 12 bases between. Germline V gene sequence: CDR1 SGHTA, CDR2 FQGNSA. CDR3 length: 17 residues. The CDR3 sequence: CASSLAAGSYSNQPQHF. The CDR3 DNA reads TGTGCCAGCAGCTTAGCTGCAGGTAGCTATAGCAATCAGCCCCAGCATTTT.

Ten or more counts support this clonotype. The chain combines TRBV19 with TRBJ2-4; 9 positions agree with TRBD2. Germline V gene sequence: CDR1 LNHDA, CDR2 SQIVND (reference sequence). The CDR3 loop spans 17 amino acids. Unmatched junction bases numbered 9, after V lost 3 bases and J lost 3 bases. CDR3 sequence: CASSIYAGGLGKNIQYF. CDR3 nucleotide sequence: TGTGCCAGTAGTATCTATGCGGGAGGGTTGGGCAAAAACATTCAGTACTTC.

This clonotype was counted ten times or more. The chain couples TRBV7-2 to TRBJ2-7; TRBD1 matches 9 bases. The CDR3 has 16 amino acids. Germline V gene data show CDR1 as SGHTA and CDR2 as FQGNSA. Losses at the gene ends were 5 bases for V and 2 bases for J; bases not matched to a gene: 10. The CDR3 sequence is CASSPQPGTGTYEQYF. As DNA, the CDR3 is TGTGCCAGCAGCCCACAGCCGGGGACAGGGACCTACGAGCAGTACTTC.

This clonotype came up many times. The chain joins TRBV20-1 to TRBJ2-7; tentatively, D is TRBD2 (6 bases). The CDR3 has 16 residues. With 1 base removed from V and 2 bases from J, the gap between germline ends came to 18 bases. Germline V gene data show CDR1 as DFQATT and CDR2 as SNEGSKA (reference sequence). The CDR3 coding sequence is TGCAGTGCTAGAGGCGGAACAGCCGGAGGGACCTACGAGCAGTACTTC. This translates into CSARGGTAGGTYEQYF.

There are many counts of this clonotype. The chain is built from TRBV18 and TRBJ1-1; maybe TRBD1 (5 bases). Germline loops: CDR1 KGHSH, CDR2 LQKENI. The CDR3 totals 15 residues. V was clipped by 8 bases and J by 3 bases, with 19 bases between them. CDR3 region: CASTRSGARDTEAFF. CDR3 bases: TGTGCCAGCACCAGATCCGGGGCGCGGGACACTGAAGCTTTCTTT.

This clonotype has more than one count but fewer than ten. The J gene is TRBJ1-2, the V gene TRBV27; 7 positions match TRBD1. Germline V gene data show CDR1 as MNHEY and CDR2 as SMNVEV (reference sequence). The CDR3 has 14 residues. V was pared by 4 bases and J by 4 bases, with 6 bases of the junction left unmatched. This chain's CDR3 is CASSSRGGLYGYTF. CDR3 nucleotides: TGTGCCAGCAGTTCCCGAGGGGGCCTCTATGGCTACACCTTC.

This clonotype was observed at least ten times. The chain combines TRBV20-1 with TRBJ1-5, with TRBD1 as a possible D gene (6 bases). Germline V gene lookup returns CDR1 DFQATT and CDR2 SNEGSKA (reference sequence). This CDR3 is 15 amino acids long. V lost 0 bases to trimming and J lost 4 bases, with 13 bases between them. This chain's CDR3 is CSARDSRGTNQPQHF. The CDR3 region has the DNA TGCAGTGCTAGAGACAGCCGCGGGACAAATCAGCCCCAGCATTTT.

The chain links TRBV18 to TRBJ1-5; 10 nucleotides line up with TRBD1. Germline V lookup: CDR1 KGHSH, CDR2 LQKENI. The V segment lost 3 bases and the J segment 3 bases; nucleotides outside the gene matches: 5. CDR3 length equals 16 residues. The CDR3 nucleotides read TGTGCCAGCTCACCCCCGGGACAGGGGATCAATCAGCCCCAGCATTTT. Encoded protein: CASSPPGQGINQPQHF.